The 15 T cell receptor beta chains listed next were all sequenced from one sample in a study of technical replicates of blood from several donors. TCRdb's table, derived via immunoSEQ multiplex PCR, lists solely in-frame clones and lacks some. The table includes some 14,000 clones, approximately 80% detected once. Input material: PBMCs. These receptors came from a human donor in good health.

The chain is built from TRBV6-1 and TRBJ2-2, with TRBD1 as a possible D gene (5 bases). This CDR3 is built from 15 residues. The V end lost 2 bases, the J end lost 3 bases, and 10 bases lay between the germline ends. Germline loops: CDR1 MNHNS, CDR2 SASEGT. For the CDR3, the DNA is TGTGCCAGCAGTGAACAGGGTGGGGACACCGGGGAGCTGTTTTTT. Translating it yields CASSEQGGDTGELFF.

This chain joins TRBV19 and TRBJ1-2; D not certain. Germline CDR1 reads LNHDA; CDR2 reads SQIVND (reference sequence). The CDR3 consists of 17 residues. Trimming pared 2 bases from V and 0 bases from J, leaving 16 bases between. The CDR3 region is CASSINHGGRANYGYTF. The CDR3 DNA is TGTGCCAGTAGTATAAATCACGGAGGAAGGGCTAACTATGGCTACACCTTC. The full variable domain, completed using reference TRBV19 and TRBJ1-2, is DGGITQSPKYLFRKEGQNVTLSCEQNLNHDAMYWYRQDPGQGLRLIYYSQIVNDFQKGDIAEGYSVSREKKESFPLTVTSAQKNPTAFYLCASSINHGGRANYGYTFGSGTRLTVV.

This clone was counted between two and nine times. The V and J genes are TRBV5-1 and TRBJ1-2; no definite D call. V lost 0 bases to trimming and J lost 6 bases, with 12 bases between them. The CDR3 is made up of 14 amino acids. Germline lookup yields CDR1 SGHRS and CDR2 YFSETQ. The CDR3 DNA follows: TGCGCCAGCAGCTTGGTAGCCTCGGCCGATGGCTACACCTTC. This translates into CASSLVASADGYTF.

This chain connects TRBV7-9 to TRBJ1-1, with TRBD1 matching over 7 bases. The CDR3 loop spans 14 amino acids. The junction had 1 base not matched to a gene; V was cut back by 3 bases and J by 0 bases. Germline CDR1 reads SEHNR; CDR2 reads FQNEAQ (reference sequence). DNA of the CDR3: TGTGCCAGCAGCTTGGGACAGTTGAACACTGAAGCTTTCTTT. Residues: CASSLGQLNTEAFF.

The V call is TRBV10-3, the J call TRBJ2-2; maybe TRBD2 (5 bases). This CDR3 contains 14 residues. With 0 bases removed from V and 8 bases from J, the gap between germline ends came to 10 bases. Germline V gives CDR1 ENHRY, CDR2 SYGVKD. In DNA, the CDR3 is TGTGCCATCAGTGAGTCGACTACCAGAGGGGAGCTGTTTTTT. Encoded protein: CAISESTTRGELFF.

The rearrangement joins TRBV7-3 to TRBJ2-5, with D unclear. Trimming removed 2 bases at V and 5 bases at J, with 12 bases between. Germline CDR1 is SGHTA and CDR2 is FQGTGA. The CDR3 is 14 amino acids. The CDR3 DNA is TGTGCCAGCAGCTTAGGCGGCATCGTCGAGACCCAGTACTTC. It translates to CASSLGGIVETQYF.

The chain couples TRBV5-1 to TRBJ2-5; TRBD1 matches 8 bases. The CDR3 has 14 residues. Germline loops: CDR1 SGHRS, CDR2 YFSETQ. V was clipped by 0 bases and J by 4 bases; unmatched bases: 2. CDR3 residues: CASSLEGQGETQYF. CDR3 coding DNA: TGCGCCAGCAGCTTGGAAGGACAGGGAGAGACCCAGTACTTC.

This clone appeared a single time. The chain links TRBV6-5 to TRBJ1-4; 10 bases map to TRBD1. V gave up 2 bases and J gave up 8 bases; unmatched junction bases: 5. The CDR3 sequence is 15 residues long. Germline V gives CDR1 MNHEY, CDR2 SVGAGI. The CDR3 DNA reads TGTGCCAGCAGTTACGCGACAGGGGGCGCGGAAAAACTGTTTTTT. Translation gives CASSYATGGAEKLFF.

The V gene is TRBV19, the J gene TRBJ2-7; the match to TRBD2 covers 7 bases. CDR1 and CDR2 (germline): LNHDA, SQIVND (reference sequence). This CDR3 has 14 amino acids. V lost 8 bases, J lost 5 bases, and 12 bases stayed unmatched. CDR3 sequence (DNA): TGTGCCAGTGCACCGGGAGGAGAGGCTAACGAGCAGTACTTC. Residues: CASAPGGEANEQYF.

This clone was detected once. The genes are TRBV6-1 and TRBJ2-5; 7 bases are a match to TRBD1. Germline CDR1 reads MNHNS; CDR2 reads SASEGT. J was trimmed by 3 bases and V by 3 bases; bases with no gene match: 10. This CDR3 region has 16 residues. In DNA form, the CDR3 reads TGTGCCAGCAGTGATACAGGGGTTTGGGGCAAAGAGACCCAGTACTTC. Its protein product is CASSDTGVWGKETQYF.

This clone was seen more than once but under ten times. The chain couples TRBV25-1 to TRBJ1-6; possible D gene TRBD1, 6 bases. Germline V gene data show CDR1 as MGHDK and CDR2 as SYGVNS. With 11 bases removed from V and 7 bases from J, the gap between germline ends came to 6 bases. CDR3 size: 10 residues. The CDR3 sequence: CAGTNSPLHF. DNA for the CDR3: TGTGCCGGGACAAATTCACCCCTCCACTTT.

The rearrangement uses TRBV27 and TRBJ1-2, with D unclear. V dropped 6 bases and J dropped 7 bases, with 9 bases sitting between them. CDR3 size: 11 residues. Germline CDR1 and CDR2: MNHEY and SMNVEV (reference sequence). As DNA, the CDR3 is TGTGCCAGCAGAGACATCCTTGGCTACACCTTC. Protein sequence: CASRDILGYTF.

The rearrangement uses TRBV18 and TRBJ1-5; a possible D gene is TRBD1 (5 bases). The V gene's germline CDR1 is KGHSH and CDR2 LQKENI. This CDR3 contains 15 residues. Trimming removed 1 base from V and 7 bases from J, with 14 bases in between. The CDR3 DNA follows: TGTGCCAGCTCACCACAGGGACTGCCCAGCCAGCCCCAGCATTTT. It translates to CASSPQGLPSQPQHF.

The chain uses TRBV28 and TRBJ2-1; TRBD1 might be the D (6 bases). Trimming shortened V by 7 bases and J by 0 bases, and 19 bases separated the two germline ends. This CDR3 has 17 residues. The germline gives CDR1 MDHEN, CDR2 SYDVKM. CDR3 coding DNA: TGTGCCAGCACCCTCACTCGGGCAGGGGCCTCCTACAATGAGCAGTTCTTC. Translated, it gives CASTLTRAGASYNEQFF.

The V and J genes are TRBV19 and TRBJ1-2, with TRBD1 identical over 11 bases. The CDR3 length is 17 residues. With V trimmed by 4 bases and J by 6 bases, 13 bases remained unmatched. Germline lookup yields CDR1 LNHDA and CDR2 SQIVND (reference sequence). The CDR3 bases are TGTGCCAGTAGTACAAGGACAGGGGGCGCGGCTCCTCATGGCTACACCTTC. This translates into CASSTRTGGAAPHGYTF. The full variable domain, with the rest looked up from reference TRBV19 and TRBJ1-2, is DGGITQSPKYLFRKEGQNVTLSCEQNLNHDAMYWYRQDPGQGLRLIYYSQIVNDFQKGDIAEGYSVSREKKESFPLTVTSAQKNPTAFYLCASSTRTGGAAPHGYTFGSGTRLTVV.